Presented here are 25 T cell receptor beta chains from one specimen sequenced in a study of T cell responses to AZD1222 COVID-19 vaccine (dated by TCRdb to the early 2020s). Reading the label with the study, this specimen's time point is: about 28 days (+/-7) after the second vaccine dose. The sample's treatment or condition label is to be understood as: meningococcal conjugate vaccine given as trial control. The receptor library was made with the immunoSEQ multiplex PCR assay. TCRdb provides this immuneACCESS table in a form limited to in-frame rearrangements. Some clones are lacking; in checked studies, under half of them reflect an unresolved V gene, and why the rest are absent is not known. In this sample the table shows 95,000 to 150,000 clones, 75% to 95% of which occur a single time. The leading ten clones occupy more than 3.5% of the sample. This material consisted of peripheral blood, taken 28 days after the second dose of the MenACWY control vaccine. The receptors originated from an adult who received the MenACWY meningococcal vaccine as a control.

V gene TRBV6-5 combines with J gene TRBJ1-3; a weak D match, TRBD1 (6 bases). Germline assignment: CDR1 MNHEY and CDR2 SVGAGI. Trimming removed 6 bases from V and 0 bases from J, with 12 bases in between. The CDR3 is made up of 15 amino acids. The DNA of the CDR3 is TGTGCCAGCAGCCCCGACAGGAGCTCTGGAAACACCATATATTTT. Protein sequence: CASSPDRSSGNTIYF.

The chain is built from TRBV4-2 and TRBJ1-5; 8 bases map to TRBD1. This CDR3 has 14 residues. V lost 6 bases and J lost 4; bases outside the gene matches: 5. CDR1 is LGHNA, CDR2 YNFKEQ, per germline. The CDR3 reads CASRDREGNQPQHF. Here the CDR3 DNA reads TGTGCCAGCAGGGACAGGGAAGGGAATCAGCCCCAGCATTTT.

A few counts support this clone. The rearrangement uses TRBV29-1 and TRBJ2-7; 9 nucleotides agree with TRBD1. V trimming: 5 bases; J trimming: 1 base; junction bases outside the gene matches: 6. Germline CDR1 and CDR2: SQVTM and ANQGSEA. This CDR3 comprises 14 residues. The CDR3, as DNA: TGCAGCGTTTTCGGGACAGGGTCATCCTACGAGCAGTACTTC. Translating it yields CSVFGTGSSYEQYF.

This clone was seen only a few times. This chain's CDR3 is CASSLGPLRGYGYTF. The CDR3, as DNA: TGTGCCAGCAGCCTCGGACCCTTACGGGGCTATGGCTACACCTTC. The V call is TRBV14, the J call TRBJ1-2; D gene ambiguous. The CDR3 spans 15 residues. The germline V gene encodes CDR1 SGHDN and CDR2 FVKESK. Trimming removed 4 bases from V and 4 bases from J, with 16 bases in between. Together with reference TRBV14 and TRBJ1-2, the CDR3 gives the full variable domain: EAGVTQFPSHSVIEKGQTVTLRCDPISGHDNLYWYRRVMGKEIKFLLHFVKESKQDESGMPNNRFLAERTGGTYSTLKVQPAELEDSGVYFCASSLGPLRGYGYTFGSGTRLTVV.

The chain recombines TRBV11-2 with TRBJ2-7, with D unresolved. V dropped 0 bases and J dropped 2 bases, with 8 bases sitting between them. Per the germline V gene, CDR1 is SGHAT and CDR2 is FQNNGV. CDR3 length: 14 residues. The CDR3 DNA sequence: TGTGCCAGCAGCTTAGATTACGGAACCTACGAGCAGTACTTC. Translation gives CASSLDYGTYEQYF.

The chain recombines TRBV7-9 with TRBJ1-1; D is uncertain. Trimming took off 0 bases at V and 5 bases at J, with 4 bases between the two ends. Germline CDR1 reads SEHNR; CDR2 reads FQNEAQ (reference sequence). This CDR3 is 12 amino acids long. The CDR3 here is CASSLAPTEAFF. CDR3 coding DNA: TGTGCCAGCAGCTTAGCGCCTACTGAAGCTTTCTTT.

V and J are TRBV6-6 and TRBJ1-3; possible D gene TRBD1, 5 bases. V lost 5 bases and J lost 2, with 22 bases in between. The CDR3 runs to 18 residues. Per germline, CDR1 MNHNY and CDR2 SVGAGI (reference sequence). The CDR3 bases are TGTGCCAGCAGTCCGGACACCGGAGGGCCCGAGGCTGGAAACACCATATATTTT. Its protein product is CASSPDTGGPEAGNTIYF.

This sequence joins TRBV28 and TRBJ1-5, with TRBD1 as a possible D gene (6 bases). The CDR3 is 17 residues long. The V and J ends lost 1 base and 0 bases respectively, with 13 bases between them. Germline CDR1 MDHEN, CDR2 SYDVKM. CDR3 amino acids: CASSLYRVSYSNQPQHF. DNA of the CDR3: TGTGCCAGCAGTTTATACAGGGTATCTTATAGCAATCAGCCCCAGCATTTT.

V and J are TRBV9 and TRBJ2-1; 7 positions agree with TRBD2. The CDR3 covers 16 residues. Per germline, CDR1 SGDLS and CDR2 YYNGEE. With V trimmed by 3 bases and J by 0 bases, 6 bases remained unmatched. The CDR3 is CASSDWRGSSYNEQFF. In DNA, the CDR3 is TGTGCCAGCAGCGATTGGCGGGGGAGCTCCTACAATGAGCAGTTCTTC.

This chain uses TRBV11-1 with TRBJ2-3; 9 bases match TRBD2. CDR3 size: 16 residues. With 2 bases clipped from V and 0 bases from J, the junction kept 3 bases outside the gene matches. Germline V CDR1 and CDR2: SGHAT, FQDESV (reference sequence). CDR3 in amino acids: CASSLTGTSSTDTQYF. Written as DNA, the CDR3 is TGTGCCAGCAGCTTAACCGGGACTAGCAGCACAGATACGCAGTATTTT.

J is TRBJ2-2 and V is TRBV29-1; no firm D call. This CDR3 is 12 amino acids long. Germline V CDR1 and CDR2: SQVTM, ANQGSEA. Trimming pared 4 bases from V and 6 bases from J, leaving 9 bases between. The CDR3 coding sequence is TGCAGCGTTGGACTCCCTCCCGGGGAGCTGTTTTTT. Translating gives CSVGLPPGELFF.

The chain joins TRBV19 to TRBJ2-1, with no clear D. The germline gives CDR1 LNHDA, CDR2 SQIVND (reference sequence). The CDR3 consists of 18 residues. The ends were cut back, 10 bases at V and 4 bases at J, with 29 bases in the middle. The CDR3 region has the DNA TGTGCCACTATAGCAAATTCCGCTTTTAGGGCCTTATACAATGAGCAGTTCTTC. The encoded protein is CATIANSAFRALYNEQFF.

This chain uses TRBV4-1 with TRBJ2-5; D is unclear. Trimming cost V 0 bases and J 2 bases, with 7 bases left between them. This CDR3 has 14 residues. Germline CDR1 reads MGHRA; CDR2 reads YSYEKL. The CDR3 DNA reads TGCGCCAGCAGCCAAGATCCAGCTCAAGAGACCCAGTACTTC. This gives the protein CASSQDPAQETQYF.

The gene calls are TRBV5-1 and TRBJ2-7; TRBD2 aligns across 11 bases. Per germline, CDR1 SGHRS and CDR2 YFSETQ. V lost 0 bases to trimming and J lost 2 bases; unmatched junction nucleotides: 4. The CDR3 spans 16 residues. In nucleotides, the CDR3 is TGCGCCAGCAGCTTGGCCGGGACTAGCGGAGCCTACGAGCAGTACTTC. Protein: CASSLAGTSGAYEQYF.

In its sample, this clone was seen a few times. The chain combines TRBV30 with TRBJ1-2; D is possibly TRBD1 (5 bases). V dropped 4 bases and J dropped 6 bases, with 15 bases sitting between them. The germline CDR1 and CDR2 sequences are GTSNPN and SVGIG (reference sequence). There are 13 residues in the CDR3. DNA for the CDR3: TGTGCCTGGATTGGGGAATCGGGGGATGGCTACACCTTC. It is translated as CAWIGESGDGYTF.

CDR3: CASRQLGREYGYTF. The CDR3 DNA reads as TGTGCCAGCAGGCAACTCGGGAGAGAATATGGCTACACCTTC. The chain carries TRBV27 and TRBJ1-2; D is uncertain. Trimming removed 6 bases at V and 5 bases at J, with 16 bases between. CDR1 MNHEY and CDR2 SMNVEV come from the germline V gene (reference sequence). There are 14 residues in the CDR3.

This chain joins TRBV20-1 and TRBJ1-2; D unclear. V was shortened by 0 bases and J by 8 bases, with 7 bases between the two germline ends. The CDR3 consists of 11 residues. Germline-derived CDR1 and CDR2 are DFQATT and SNEGSKA (reference sequence). DNA for the CDR3: TGCAGTGCTAGAGAACGTGGCGGCTACACCTTC. Its translation: CSARERGGYTF.

V usage is TRBV3-1 (or the pseudogene TRBV3-2) and J usage is TRBJ2-1; no clear D. Deletions cut 2 bases from V and 5 bases from J, with 16 bases between. The CDR3 totals 16 residues. Germline CDR1 is LGHDT and CDR2 is YNNKEL (reference sequence). For the CDR3, the DNA is TGTGCCAGCAGCCAATTTGGGGTTATGGCAGACAATGAGCAGTTCTTC. This sequence encodes CASSQFGVMADNEQFF.

This chain uses TRBV28 with TRBJ2-3; 7 positions agree with TRBD2. This CDR3 is built from 17 residues. Germline V gene data show CDR1 as MDHEN and CDR2 as SYDVKM. V was clipped by 7 bases and J by 3 bases; unmatched bases: 16. The CDR3 DNA reads as TGTGCCAGCAACCCACTTAGGGGCGGGAGTGGGACAGATACGCAGTATTTT. This sequence encodes CASNPLRGGSGTDTQYF.

This clone was seen just once. This chain joins TRBV29-1 and TRBJ1-4; no clear D. V was trimmed by 0 bases and J by 5 bases, leaving 7 bases between them. CDR1 and CDR2 from the germline V gene are SQVTM and ANQGSEA. CDR3 length equals 13 residues. CDR3 amino acids: CSVEEAGNEKLFF. The CDR3 bases are TGCAGCGTTGAAGAGGCCGGGAATGAAAAACTGTTTTTT.

This chain links TRBV19 with TRBJ2-3; D is perhaps TRBD2 (6 bases). Germline V gene sequence: CDR1 LNHDA, CDR2 SQIVND (reference sequence). The CDR3 contains 16 residues. Trimming removed 1 base at V and 0 bases at J, with 11 bases between. DNA of the CDR3: TGTGCCAGTAGTATAGGCACGGGGGTCAGCACAGATACGCAGTATTTT. Residues: CASSIGTGVSTDTQYF.

V gene TRBV15 combines with J gene TRBJ1-5, with a tentative D call TRBD1 (5 bases). The V end was cut by 5 bases, the J end by 3 bases, with 8 bases between. The CDR3 contains 13 residues. Germline V gene sequence: CDR1 LNHNV, CDR2 YYDKDF (reference sequence). The CDR3 sequence is CATSPGPNQPQHF. CDR3 bases: TGTGCCACCAGCCCGGGGCCCAATCAGCCCCAGCATTTT.

This chain joins TRBV11-2 and TRBJ1-3; D is perhaps TRBD1 (6 bases). The CDR3 loop spans 15 amino acids. With 5 bases removed from V and 5 bases from J, the gap between germline ends came to 16 bases. CDR1 and CDR2 (germline): SGHAT, FQNNGV. The CDR3 sequence is CASSQTGFGRNTIYF. The CDR3 coding sequence is TGTGCCAGCAGCCAAACAGGGTTTGGAAGAAACACCATATATTTT.

V and J are TRBV19 and TRBJ1-3; the match to TRBD1 covers 8 bases. Germline V gene lookup returns CDR1 LNHDA and CDR2 SQIVND (reference sequence). V was clipped by 7 bases and J by 3 bases; unmatched bases: 5. The CDR3 totals 14 residues. CDR3 amino acids: CASNQGANGNTIYF. DNA of the CDR3: TGTGCCAGTAACCAGGGGGCGAATGGAAACACCATATATTTT.

The chain links TRBV24-1 to TRBJ2-1; TRBD1 matches 8 bases. The CDR3 contains 15 residues. Germline-derived CDR1 and CDR2 are KGHDR and SFDVKD. V was clipped by 3 bases and J by 8 bases; unmatched bases: 8. The CDR3 sequence: CATSDPGQGGDEQFF. In nucleotides, the CDR3 is TGTGCCACCAGTGATCCTGGACAGGGAGGCGATGAGCAGTTCTTC.